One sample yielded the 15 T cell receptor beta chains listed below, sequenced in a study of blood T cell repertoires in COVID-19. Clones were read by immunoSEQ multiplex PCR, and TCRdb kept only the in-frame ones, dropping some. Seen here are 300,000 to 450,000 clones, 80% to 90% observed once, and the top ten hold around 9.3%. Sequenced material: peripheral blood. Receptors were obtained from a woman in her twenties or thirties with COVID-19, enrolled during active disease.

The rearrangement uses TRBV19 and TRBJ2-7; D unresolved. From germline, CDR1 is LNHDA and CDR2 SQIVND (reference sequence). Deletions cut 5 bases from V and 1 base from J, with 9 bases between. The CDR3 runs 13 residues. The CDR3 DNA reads TGTGCCAGTAGTGACCGGGTTTCCTACGAGCAGTACTTC. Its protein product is CASSDRVSYEQYF. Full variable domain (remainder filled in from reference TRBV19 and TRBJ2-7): DGGITQSPKYLFRKEGQNVTLSCEQNLNHDAMYWYRQDPGQGLRLIYYSQIVNDFQKGDIAEGYSVSREKKESFPLTVTSAQKNPTAFYLCASSDRVSYEQYFGPGTRLTVT.

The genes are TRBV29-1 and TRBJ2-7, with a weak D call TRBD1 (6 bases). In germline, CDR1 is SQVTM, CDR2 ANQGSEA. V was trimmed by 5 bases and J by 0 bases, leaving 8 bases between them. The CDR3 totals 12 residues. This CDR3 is CSVTQGSYEQYF. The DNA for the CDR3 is TGCAGCGTTACACAGGGCTCCTACGAGCAGTACTTC.

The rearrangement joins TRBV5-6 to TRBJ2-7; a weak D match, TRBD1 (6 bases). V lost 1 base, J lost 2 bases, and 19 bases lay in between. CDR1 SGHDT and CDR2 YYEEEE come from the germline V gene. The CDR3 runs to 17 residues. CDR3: CASSLTPTRGNPYEQYF. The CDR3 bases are TGTGCCAGCAGCTTGACACCAACTAGGGGGAACCCCTACGAGCAGTACTTC.

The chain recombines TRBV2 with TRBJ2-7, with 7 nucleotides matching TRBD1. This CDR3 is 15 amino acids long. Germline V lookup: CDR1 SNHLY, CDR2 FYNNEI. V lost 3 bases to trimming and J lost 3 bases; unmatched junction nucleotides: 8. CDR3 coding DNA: TGTGCCAGCAGTGATCGGGACAGTGTACACTACGAGCAGTACTTC. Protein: CASSDRDSVHYEQYF.

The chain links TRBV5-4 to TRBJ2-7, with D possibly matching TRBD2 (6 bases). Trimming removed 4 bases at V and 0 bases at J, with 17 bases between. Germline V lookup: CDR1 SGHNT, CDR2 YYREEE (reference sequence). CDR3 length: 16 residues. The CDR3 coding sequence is TGTGCCAGCAGCGCGGGGCCTATGGGTGTCTCCTACGAGCAGTACTTC. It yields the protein CASSAGPMGVSYEQYF.

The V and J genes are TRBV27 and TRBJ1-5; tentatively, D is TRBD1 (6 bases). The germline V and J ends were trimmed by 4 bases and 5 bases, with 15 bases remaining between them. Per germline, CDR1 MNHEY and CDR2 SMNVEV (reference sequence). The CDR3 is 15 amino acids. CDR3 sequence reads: CASSSFDRRDQPQHF. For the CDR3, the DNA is TGTGCCAGCAGTTCATTCGACAGGCGGGATCAGCCCCAGCATTTT.

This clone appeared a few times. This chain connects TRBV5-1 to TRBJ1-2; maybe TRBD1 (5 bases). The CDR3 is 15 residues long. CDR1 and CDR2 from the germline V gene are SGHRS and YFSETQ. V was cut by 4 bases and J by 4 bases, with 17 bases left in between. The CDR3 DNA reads TGCGCCAGCAGCCTAGGCAGGGAGGTTCCCTATGGCTACACCTTC. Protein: CASSLGREVPYGYTF. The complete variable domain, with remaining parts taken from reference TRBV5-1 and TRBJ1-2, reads KAGVTQTPRYLIKTRGQQVTLSCSPISGHRSVSWYQQTPGQGLQFLFEYFSETQRNKGNFPGRFSGRQFSNSRSEMNVSTLELGDSALYLCASSLGREVPYGYTFGSGTRLTVV.

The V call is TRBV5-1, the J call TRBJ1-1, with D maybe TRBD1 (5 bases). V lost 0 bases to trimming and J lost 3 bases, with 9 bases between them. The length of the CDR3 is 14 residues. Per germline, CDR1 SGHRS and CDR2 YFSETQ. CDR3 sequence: CASSLGGADTEAFF. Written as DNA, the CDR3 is TGCGCCAGCAGCTTGGGGGGCGCGGACACTGAAGCTTTCTTT.

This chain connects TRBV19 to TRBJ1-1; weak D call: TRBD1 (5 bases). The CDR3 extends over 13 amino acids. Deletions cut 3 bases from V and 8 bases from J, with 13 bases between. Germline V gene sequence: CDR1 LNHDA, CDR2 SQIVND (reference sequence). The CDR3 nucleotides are TGTGCCAGTAGTATCCATGGGCAGGGAGAAGCTTTCTTT. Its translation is CASSIHGQGEAFF.

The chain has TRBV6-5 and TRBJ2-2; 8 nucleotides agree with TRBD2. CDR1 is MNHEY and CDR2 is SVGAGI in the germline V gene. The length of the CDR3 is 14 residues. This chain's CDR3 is CATTGTRSTGELFF. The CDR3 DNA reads TGTGCTACGACCGGGACTAGGAGCACCGGGGAGCTGTTTTTT.

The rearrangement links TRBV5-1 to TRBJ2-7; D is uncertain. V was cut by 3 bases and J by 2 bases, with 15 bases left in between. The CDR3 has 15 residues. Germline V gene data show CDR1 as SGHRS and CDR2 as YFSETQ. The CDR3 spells CASSSRGNEPYEQYF. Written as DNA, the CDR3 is TGCGCCAGCAGCTCGCGAGGTAACGAGCCCTACGAGCAGTACTTC.

CDR3 in DNA: TGCGCCAGCAGTTCGGACAGCTCTGGAAACACCATATATTTT. Translation: CASSSDSSGNTIYF. V gene TRBV5-1 combines with J gene TRBJ1-3; D possibly corresponds to TRBD1 (6 bases). Per germline, CDR1 SGHRS and CDR2 YFSETQ. The CDR3 spans 14 residues. The V gene lost 5 bases and the J gene lost 0 bases, with 9 bases spanning the gap.

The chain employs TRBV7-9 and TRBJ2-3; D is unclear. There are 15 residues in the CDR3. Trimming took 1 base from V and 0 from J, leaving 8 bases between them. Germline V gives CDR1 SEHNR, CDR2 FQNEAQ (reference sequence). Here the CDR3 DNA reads TGTGCCAGCAGCTTAGGCTCTGGCAGCACAGATACGCAGTATTTT. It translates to CASSLGSGSTDTQYF.

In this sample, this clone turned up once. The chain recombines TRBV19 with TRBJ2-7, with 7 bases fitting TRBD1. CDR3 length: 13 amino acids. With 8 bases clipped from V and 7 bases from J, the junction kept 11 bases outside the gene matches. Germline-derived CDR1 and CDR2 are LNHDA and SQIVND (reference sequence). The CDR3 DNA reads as TGTGCCAGTGGGGGAGACAGGGAACGAGAGCAGTACTTC. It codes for CASGGDREREQYF.

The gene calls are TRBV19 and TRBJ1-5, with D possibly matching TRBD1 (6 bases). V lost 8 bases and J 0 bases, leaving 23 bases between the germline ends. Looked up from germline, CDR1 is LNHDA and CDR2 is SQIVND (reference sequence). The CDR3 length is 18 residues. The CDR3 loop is CASSSPPGTTYSNQPQHF. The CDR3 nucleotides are TGTGCCAGTTCTAGCCCCCCCGGGACAACCTATAGCAATCAGCCCCAGCATTTT.